This TCR beta chain was recorded in a study of Ad26.COV2.S vaccination and SARS-CoV-2 variants. Notes on the study in general: Vaccine recipients posted higher spike-specific TCR breadth than their placebo counterparts.

In its sample, this clone was seen a few times. What it binds is unknown. The treatment denotes: around 19 received Ad26.COV2.S at low or high dose, single or two shots; five or six received placebo; per-sample allocation not given. On day 63 after the first injection, vaccine and placebo recipients gave samples. The assay was immunoSEQ multiplex PCR, and TCRdb's table has in-frame clones only and misses some. The sample holds about 350,000 clones, 75% to 90% seen once. Trimming took off 3 bases at V and 0 bases at J, with 5 bases between the two ends. This CDR3 comprises 13 residues. CDR1 ENHRY and CDR2 SYGVKD come from the germline V gene.

This receptor was taken from a person between 18 and 60 years old who received the Ad26.COV2.S COVID-19 vaccine or a placebo. The V call is TRBV10-3, the J call TRBJ1-2; D is ambiguous. The material was peripheral blood, obtained in a trial of Ad26.COV2.S vaccine versus placebo. The CDR3 sequence is CAISEQPNYGYTF. CDR3 bases: TGTGCCATCAGTGAACAGCCTAACTATGGCTACACCTTC.